This T cell receptor beta chain was retrieved from a study of response to subunit inactivated influenza vaccine. Concerning this clonotype itself: What it binds is not known.

In TCRdb, the RT-PCR reads were re-called with MiXCR into one record per CDR3 protein. Among about 160,000 distinct CDR3 sequences listed, approximately 10% were seen once. Between the trimmed V and J ends, which lost 1 base and 7 bases, there was a span of 28 bases. The CDR3 covers 19 residues. Germline assignment: CDR1 MDHEN and CDR2 SYDVKM. Study outcomes and limitations: After each seasonal influenza vaccination, few new T cells are recruited, the authors suggested.

This clonotype originated in a middle-aged man who received an inactivated influenza vaccine. The sample here was non-naive T cells sorted from PBMCs, taken around seven weeks after vaccination. The genes are TRBV28 and TRBJ1-1; D remains ambiguous. CDR3 amino acids: CASSLSDTAHRARIFEAFF. DNA of the CDR3: TGTGCCAGCAGTTTATCCGATACCGCCCACCGGGCCCGAATATTTGAAGCTTTCTTT. Combining the CDR3 with reference TRBV28 and TRBJ1-1 gives the whole variable domain DVKVTQSSRYLVKRTGEKVFLECVQDMDHENMFWYRQDPGLGLRLIYFSYDVKMKEKGDIPEGYSVSREKKERFSLILESASTNQTSMYLCASSLSDTAHRARIFEAFFGQGTRLTVV.